This T cell receptor (beta chain) was captured in a study of neurological immune-mediated disorders. Study results and caveats: It was HTLV-1-associated myelopathy that showed the most TCR clonal expansion, while multiple sclerosis showed the least, falling below healthy controls. No CDR3 amino acid sequences recurred among expanded clones across subjects, suggesting private repertoires in all groups.

The time point denotes: longitudinal time-point 2. The cDNA was synthesized by 5'RACE incorporating 10-nucleotide random UMIs. TCRdb itself ran the 5' RACE reads through MiXCR, one entry per CDR3 protein. Here the sample spans approximately 30,000 distinct CDR3 sequences, around an eighth being singletons. The junction had 7 bases not matched to a gene; V was cut back by 0 bases and J by 1 base. CDR1 is SGHRS and CDR2 is YFSETQ in the germline V gene. The CDR3 sequence is 16 residues long. This clonotype has ten or more counts. What it binds is unknown. Sequenced material: PBMCs. The clonotype comes from a woman aged 40 to 50 in good health. This chain connects TRBV5-1 to TRBJ2-7, with TRBD1 identical over 7 bases. CDR3 sequence (DNA): TGCGCCAGCAGCTTGGTACTCGGGACAGTATCCTACGAGCAGTACTTC. It is translated as CASSLVLGTVSYEQYF.